This T cell receptor (beta chain) was sequenced during a study of blood T cell repertoires in COVID-19. V lost 4 bases and J lost 1, with 14 bases in between. Germline CDR1 and CDR2: SGHAT and FQNNGV. The length of the CDR3 is 16 residues. Some clones are missing from TCRdb's copy, which holds only in-frame ones; the method was immunoSEQ multiplex PCR. The data show about 200,000 clones, more than 75% seen once. The sequenced material came from peripheral blood. The receptor's source is a woman in her thirties or forties with COVID-19, enrolled during active disease. The chain uses TRBV11-2 and TRBJ2-1; possibly TRBD2 for D (6 bases). CDR3 region: CASSSGRDLSYNEQFF. DNA for the CDR3: TGTGCCAGCAGCTCCGGCCGGGACTTATCCTACAATGAGCAGTTCTTC. The full variable domain, completed using reference TRBV11-2 and TRBJ2-1, is EAGVAQSPRYKIIEKRQSVAFWCNPISGHATLYWYQQILGQGPKLLIQFQNNGVVDDSQLPKDRFSAERLKGVDSTLKIQPAKLEDSAVYLCASSSGRDLSYNEQFFGPGTRLTVL.